These 24 T cell receptor beta chains were sequenced from one sample in a study of T cells in Graves' hyperthyroidism and ophthalmopathy. Template material for amplifying TCR beta CDR3 regions consisted of RNA transcripts. Carried out on the TCR CDR3, a first-round RT-PCR used the HTBI primer set. TCRdb re-called the multiplex PCR reads with MiXCR, one entry per CDR3 protein. The data hold a few hundred thousand distinct CDR3 sequences, with around 20% observed a single time. Specimen: blood. The receptors stem from a woman between 50 and 59 years old with Graves' hyperthyroidism.

This clonotype was seen at least ten times. One end of the junction fails to match germline, which may point to a read error. The gene calls are TRBV6-1 and TRBJ1-1; D is undetermined. CDR3 length equals 11 residues. Per germline, CDR1 MNHNS and CDR2 SASEGT. CDR3 loop: CASGDFTEAFF. The CDR3 DNA reads TGTGCCAGCGGTGATTTCACTGAAGCTTTCTTT.

The V gene is TRBV15, the J gene TRBJ1-1; 9 nucleotides line up with TRBD1. Germline V lookup: CDR1 LNHNV, CDR2 YYDKDF (reference sequence). The junction had 3 bases not matched to a gene; V was cut back by 1 base and J by 3 bases. This CDR3 contains 15 residues. The CDR3 coding sequence is TGTGCCACCAGCAGAGGGGACAGGGCAGACACTGAAGCTTTCTTT. Encoded protein: CATSRGDRADTEAFF.

This clonotype was observed many times. The V and J genes are TRBV7-8 and TRBJ2-7, with TRBD2 matching 10 bases. V lost 5 bases, J lost 1 base, and 5 bases stayed unmatched. The CDR3 totals 15 residues. In germline, CDR1 is SGHVS, CDR2 FQNEAQ. The chain's CDR3 is CASSARTSGSYEQYF. The CDR3 region has the DNA TGTGCCAGCAGCGCACGGACTAGCGGATCCTACGAGCAGTACTTC.

The chain employs TRBV5-6 and TRBJ1-2; D gene unclear. Germline V gene data show CDR1 as SGHDT and CDR2 as YYEEEE. V was cut by 0 bases and J by 5 bases, with 11 bases left in between. The CDR3 is 14 residues long. The CDR3 spells CASSLGGGAYGYTF. In DNA form, the CDR3 reads TGTGCCAGCAGCTTGGGCGGTGGCGCTTATGGCTACACCTTC.

This clonotype has a handful of counts. The V gene is TRBV18, the J gene TRBJ2-1, with TRBD1 matching over 10 bases. V lost 3 bases, J lost 7 bases, and 9 bases stayed unmatched. CDR3 length equals 16 residues. The V gene's germline CDR1 is KGHSH and CDR2 LQKENI. The CDR3 here is CASSPSLGQGINEQFF. The CDR3 DNA is TGTGCCAGCTCACCGAGTTTGGGACAGGGGATAAATGAGCAGTTCTTC.

J is TRBJ2-1 and V is TRBV12-3 or TRBV12-4, with TRBD2 identical over 11 bases. The CDR3 covers 15 residues. The trim removed 5 bases at V and 12 bases at J, leaving 12 bases unmatched. CDR3 loop: CASSLSGRGWPGQFF. The CDR3 nucleotides are TGTGCCAGCAGTCTTAGCGGGAGGGGGTGGCCTGGGCAGTTCTTC.

Many counts were recorded for this clonotype. The CDR3 is CSATSDQETQYF. For the CDR3, the DNA is TGCAGTGCCACTAGCGACCAAGAGACCCAGTACTTC. J is TRBJ2-5 and V is TRBV20-1; 7 positions agree with TRBD2. The CDR3 has 12 amino acids. Germline CDR1 DFQATT, CDR2 SNEGSKA (reference sequence). J gave up 0 bases and V 6 bases, and 1 base lay outside the gene matches.

This clonotype was observed many times. The V gene is TRBV28, the J gene TRBJ1-4; the D is unclear. CDR1 and CDR2 (germline): MDHEN, SYDVKM. The CDR3 runs 17 residues. V was trimmed by 4 bases and J by 4 bases, leaving 19 bases between them. The CDR3 nucleotides are TGTGCCAGCAGTTCAGTTTTCCAGCCGCGAGGTAATGAAAAACTGTTTTTT. This codes for CASSSVFQPRGNEKLFF.

At least ten counts were recorded for this clonotype. The genes are TRBV11-2 and TRBJ1-1, with 7 bases identical to TRBD1. Germline trimming cut 6 bases from V and 1 base from J; bases unmatched to any gene: 5. The CDR3 spans 14 residues. Germline V CDR1 and CDR2: SGHAT, FQNNGV. The CDR3 sequence: CASRLRGSNTEAFF. The CDR3, as DNA: TGTGCCAGCAGACTCAGGGGGTCGAACACTGAAGCTTTCTTT.

The rearrangement uses TRBV9 and TRBJ2-1; TRBD1 matches 7 bases. Germline CDR1 is SGDLS and CDR2 is YYNGEE. Losses at the gene ends were 3 bases for V and 6 bases for J; bases not matched to a gene: 12. The CDR3 has 16 amino acids. CDR3 region: CASSGAQTGYSNEQFF. In DNA, the CDR3 is TGTGCCAGCAGCGGTGCACAGACAGGGTATTCCAATGAGCAGTTCTTC.

This clonotype was counted many times. The chain has TRBV20-1 and TRBJ2-7; the match to TRBD2 covers 9 bases. V dropped 7 bases and J dropped 2; count of bases not matched to a gene: 12. This CDR3 spans 15 amino acids. The germline V gene encodes CDR1 DFQATT and CDR2 SNEGSKA (reference sequence). The DNA of the CDR3 is TGCAGTGGAGACCGGGGACTAGCCGCGCCCTACGAGCAGTACTTC. Encoded protein: CSGDRGLAAPYEQYF.

This clonotype was seen only a few times. The chain employs TRBV12-3 or TRBV12-4 and TRBJ2-2, with 11 bases that match TRBD1. The CDR3 is 15 amino acids. Trimming cost V 7 bases and J 4 bases; bases outside gene matches: 5. CDR3 residues: CASTRTGGGTGELFF. In DNA form, the CDR3 reads TGTGCCAGCACGAGGACAGGGGGCGGCACCGGGGAGCTGTTTTTT.

This clonotype was detected many times. The V gene is TRBV18, the J gene TRBJ1-5; TRBD1 agrees at 8 bases. This CDR3 is 15 amino acids long. From germline, CDR1 is KGHSH and CDR2 LQKENI. After removal of 0 bases from V and 4 bases from J, the junction contained 2 bases not matched to a gene. The CDR3 protein is CASSPPDRGNQPQHF. The CDR3, as DNA: TGTGCCAGCTCACCACCCGACAGGGGAAATCAGCCCCAGCATTTT.

This clonotype was seen at least ten times. The gene calls are TRBV20-1 and TRBJ2-7, with 11 bases identical to TRBD2. Trimming at V came to 5 bases and at J to 5 bases, leaving 8 bases not matched to a gene. The CDR3 extends over 14 amino acids. Germline V gene data show CDR1 as DFQATT and CDR2 as SNEGSKA (reference sequence). The DNA for the CDR3 is TGCAGTGCTCCACCGCTAGCGGGAGGCCACGAGCAGTACTTC. The encoded protein is CSAPPLAGGHEQYF.

As for this clonotype: Germline and junction disagree at one end, which may indicate a read error. The chain recombines TRBV18 with TRBJ1-5; no clear D gene. Per germline, CDR1 KGHSH and CDR2 LQKENI. There are 16 residues in the CDR3. This CDR3 is CVSSRSVPGNNQPQHF. CDR3 bases: TGTGTCAGCTCACGATCGGTCCCGGGGAACAATCAGCCCCAGCATTTT.

The J gene is TRBJ2-5, the V gene TRBV10-3, with D possibly TRBD2 on 7 matching bases. The CDR3 consists of 16 residues. The V end was cut by 0 bases, the J end by 1 base, with 12 bases between. CDR1 ENHRY and CDR2 SYGVKD come from the germline V gene. CDR3 in DNA: TGTGCCATCAGTGAGTCGACCGGGGGGCCCCAAGAGACCCAGTACTTC. Amino acid sequence: CAISESTGGPQETQYF.

V gene TRBV9 combines with J gene TRBJ2-1; 12 nucleotides match TRBD2. The trim removed 0 bases at V and 8 bases at J, leaving 3 bases unmatched. The CDR3 has 15 amino acids. Germline V CDR1 and CDR2: SGDLS, YYNGEE. The CDR3 here is CASSVVASGRDEQFF. Written as DNA, the CDR3 is TGTGCCAGCAGCGTAGTGGCTAGCGGGAGGGATGAGCAGTTCTTC.

In its sample, this clonotype was seen many times. The rearrangement uses TRBV5-1 and TRBJ2-7; TRBD1 agrees at 7 bases. CDR1 and CDR2 from the germline V gene are SGHRS and YFSETQ. V shed 3 bases, J shed 4 bases, and the junction held 7 bases outside the gene matches. This CDR3 spans 14 amino acids. The chain's CDR3 is CASSSGQVSYEQYF. The DNA of the CDR3 is TGCGCCAGCAGCTCAGGACAGGTTTCTTACGAGCAGTACTTC.

This chain uses TRBV28 with TRBJ1-5, with TRBD1 matching 8 bases. With V trimmed by 6 bases and J by 0 bases, 7 bases remained unmatched. Germline V lookup: CDR1 MDHEN, CDR2 SYDVKM. CDR3 size: 16 residues. This chain's CDR3 is CASRLQGAGSNQPQHF. The CDR3 region has the DNA TGTGCCAGCAGACTTCAGGGGGCCGGTAGCAATCAGCCCCAGCATTTT.

This clonotype was recorded many times. J is TRBJ2-4 and V is TRBV20-1, with D uncertain. The CDR3 is 11 residues long. V gave up 5 bases and J gave up 5 bases, with 7 bases separating them. Germline lookup yields CDR1 DFQATT and CDR2 SNEGSKA (reference sequence). Written as DNA, the CDR3 is TGCAGTGCTGGGTTGCAAAACATTCAGTACTTC. It is translated as CSAGLQNIQYF.

Comments on this clonotype: Sequence at one end of the junction differs from germline and may be a read error. The chain recombines TRBV4-1 with TRBJ2-1, with 7 bases fitting TRBD2. This CDR3 is built from 13 residues. Per the germline V gene, CDR1 is MGHRA and CDR2 is YSYEKL. CDR3 amino acids: CASRQAGTNEQFF. In nucleotides, the CDR3 is TGCGCCAGCAGACAAGCGGGGACCAATGAGCAGTTCTTC.

This clonotype showed up just a few times. This chain joins TRBV7-3 and TRBJ1-2; D not certain. Trimming removed 8 bases from V and 0 bases from J, with 7 bases in between. The CDR3 loop spans 12 amino acids. The germline V gene has CDR1 SGHTA and CDR2 FQGTGA. CDR3 coding DNA: TGTGCCAGCCCTCTAGCTAACTATGGCTACACCTTC. This codes for CASPLANYGYTF.

The rearrangement uses TRBV5-8 and TRBJ2-1; tentatively, D is TRBD2 (5 bases). The CDR3 is 11 residues long. Trimming shortened V by 7 bases and J by 15 bases, and 17 bases separated the two germline ends. CDR1 and CDR2 from the germline V gene are SGHTS and YDEGEE. CDR3 in DNA: TGTGCCAGCGGTTCCGGGGAAAGCCCGTTCTTC. It translates to CASGSGESPFF.

As concerns this clonotype: Since a much larger clone is just one base distant, this may be a read error. The V and J genes are TRBV30 and TRBJ2-1; a weak D match, TRBD2 (6 bases). CDR3 length: 14 amino acids. V lost 1 base and J lost 7, with 14 bases in between. The V gene's germline CDR1 is GTSNPN and CDR2 SVGIG (reference sequence). The CDR3 nucleotides read TGTGCCTGGAGTGCTCGTGGGGGGTGGAATGAGCAGTTCTTC. As protein: CAWSARGGWNEQFF.